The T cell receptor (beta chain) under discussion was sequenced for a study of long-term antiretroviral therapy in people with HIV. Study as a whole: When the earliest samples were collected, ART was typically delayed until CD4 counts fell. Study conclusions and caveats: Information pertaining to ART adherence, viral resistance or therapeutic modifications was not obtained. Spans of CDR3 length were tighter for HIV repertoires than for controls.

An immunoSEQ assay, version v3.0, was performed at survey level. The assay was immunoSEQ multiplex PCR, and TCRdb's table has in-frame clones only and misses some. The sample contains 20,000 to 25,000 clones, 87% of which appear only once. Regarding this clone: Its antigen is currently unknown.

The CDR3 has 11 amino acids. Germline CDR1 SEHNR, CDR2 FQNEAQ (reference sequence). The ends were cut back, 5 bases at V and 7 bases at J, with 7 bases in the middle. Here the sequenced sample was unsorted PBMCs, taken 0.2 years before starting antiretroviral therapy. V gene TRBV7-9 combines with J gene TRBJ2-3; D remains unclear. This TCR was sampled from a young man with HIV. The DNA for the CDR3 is TGTGCCAGCAGCCCCCAATATACGCAGTATTTT. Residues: CASSPQYTQYF. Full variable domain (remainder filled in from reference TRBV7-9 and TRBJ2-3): DTGVSQNPRHKITKRGQNVTFRCDPISEHNRLYWYRQTLGQGPEFLTYFQNEAQLEKSRLLSDRFSAERPKGSFSTLEIQRTEQGDSAMYLCASSPQYTQYFGPGTRLTVL.